A few counts support the clone carrying this TCR beta chain. The antigen is undetermined. This sample stems from a study of T-cell memory formation after mild COVID-19. One entry per CDR3 protein, called by TCRdb with MiXCR from the 5' RACE reads. Of about half a million distinct CDR3 sequences listed, 15% to 20% are singletons. Study-level points and caveats: The study found contracting CD4+ clones mainly in CM and EM and contracting CD8+ clones in EMRA.

This CDR3 is built from 17 residues. Trimming at V came to 5 bases and at J to 6 bases, leaving 15 bases not matched to a gene. The receptor was isolated from an adult woman who had mild COVID-19 (a few samples of this study predate the infection). Cell type and time point are not known. The chain carries TRBV12-3 or TRBV12-4 and TRBJ2-7, with 11 bases fitting TRBD2. Sequences were obtained from PBMCs or a T cell subset sorted from them (not recorded which). The CDR3 DNA reads as TGTGCCAGCAGTCGTGGTTCTAGCGGGAGGACTTTGTTCGAGCAGTACTTC. Residues: CASSRGSSGRTLFEQYF.